This is a list of T cell receptor beta chains from one sample in a study of identical twins. TCRdb independently ran MiXCR on the 5' RACE reads; one entry per CDR3 protein. The sample has 130,000 to 150,000 distinct CDR3 sequences, 3% to 4.5% seen once. Sequencing was carried out using memory T cells sorted from blood. The receptors here all came from a man aged 18 to 35 in good health. CDR3s include the opening cysteine and the closing phenylalanine or tryptophan. Fields, in order: D gene, V gene, J gene, CDR3 protein. A D gene is named only where the DNA matches it firmly.

-	TRBV29-1	TRBJ2-3	CSVGHGTPQGTQYF
-	TRBV4-1	TRBJ2-3	CASSQDGRDTQYF
-	TRBV27	TRBJ1-5	CASSLEPAGIGNQPQHF
-	TRBV19	TRBJ2-5	CASSNAAGRRETQYF
-	TRBV20-1	TRBJ2-5	CSARAGVPETQYF
TRBD1	TRBV7-3	TRBJ2-3	CASSLNRGEVVGTDTQYF
-	TRBV12-3/TRBV12-4	TRBJ2-5	CASSRNRWETQYF
-	TRBV5-1	TRBJ1-1	CASSSREDTEAFF
TRBD1	TRBV6-1	TRBJ1-5	CASSGQGWQPQHF
TRBD2	TRBV6-1	TRBJ2-7	CAIRLAGTYEQYF
-	TRBV5-1	TRBJ1-2	CASSLAENYGYTF
TRBD2	TRBV7-2	TRBJ2-2	CASGGLGGGTGELFF
TRBD2	TRBV20-1	TRBJ2-1	CSARDHLAGDGNEQFF
TRBD1	TRBV5-1	TRBJ1-1	CASSLFEGTGGSTEAFF
TRBD2	TRBV6-1	TRBJ2-1	CASSPSGRPEQFF
TRBD1	TRBV9	TRBJ2-5	CASSAKPGTGGRETQYF
TRBD1	TRBV5-1	TRBJ1-1	CASSLPGTGDAAFF
-	TRBV28	TRBJ2-3	CASRQATGNRPDTQYF
TRBD1	TRBV11-2	TRBJ1-5	CASSGGIYQPQHF
TRBD2	TRBV6-2/TRBV6-3	TRBJ2-2	CASSRKYLAGPNTGELFF
TRBD1	TRBV19	TRBJ1-6	CASGTGSPLHF
-	TRBV28	TRBJ1-2	CASSLNGRANYGYTF
TRBD1	TRBV19	TRBJ1-1	CASSIQGVLMNTEAFF
TRBD2	TRBV20-1	TRBJ2-1	CSASYLREGSSYNEQFF
-	TRBV11-2	TRBJ2-1	CASSVRAELYEQFF
TRBD2	TRBV2	TRBJ2-5	CASSRDSGSTETQYF
TRBD2	TRBV20-1	TRBJ2-1	CSARPGTNYNEQFF
-	TRBV29-1	TRBJ2-2	CSAQTLRGELFF
-	TRBV7-6	TRBJ2-1	CASSLWQDEQFF
-	TRBV12-3/TRBV12-4	TRBJ1-1	CASRPGTQNTEAFF
TRBD2	TRBV12-3/TRBV12-4	TRBJ2-1	CASKRGSTYNEQFF
-	TRBV2	TRBJ2-2	CASGRVELFF